The 2 T cell receptor beta chains in this list originate from one sample, sequenced in a study of shared clonotypes between healthy human individuals (dated by TCRdb to about 2020). CD8 naive samples were CD45RO-negative cells positively selected for CCR7, giving a CD45RA+CCR7+ population that excluded TemRA cells. Libraries were made using the immunoSEQ multiplex PCR assay. In its TCRdb copy, this immuneACCESS table keeps in-frame sequences only and misses some clones. Where compared with another copy, unresolved V genes explain less than half of these, and the others have no known cause. The sample has about 870,000 clones on record, 80% to 95% of them singletons. Nearly 25% of the sample is taken by the ten largest. The specimen was naive CD8+ T cells sorted from blood. This specimen's cell subset or site label, per the study, means: CD45RA+CCR7+. The origin of the receptors is a man aged 25 to 40 in good health.

The CDR3 DNA reads as TGCGCCAGCAGTGATTCGGCAGGCAATCAGCCCCAGCATTTT. Its translation is CASSDSAGNQPQHF. V and J are TRBV10-2 and TRBJ1-5; D is unclear. Germline loops: CDR1 WSHSY, CDR2 SAAADI. Trimming stripped 3 bases from V and 2 bases from J, with 8 bases between. This CDR3 spans 14 amino acids.

The chain links TRBV4-1 to TRBJ1-2, with D perhaps matching TRBD1 (5 bases). Trimming shortened V by 3 bases and J by 5 bases, and 13 bases separated the two germline ends. The CDR3 contains 14 residues. Per the germline V gene, CDR1 is MGHRA and CDR2 is YSYEKL. CDR3 bases: TGCGCCAGCAGCCAGACCACAGGAGATTATGGCTACACCTTC. It encodes CASSQTTGDYGYTF.